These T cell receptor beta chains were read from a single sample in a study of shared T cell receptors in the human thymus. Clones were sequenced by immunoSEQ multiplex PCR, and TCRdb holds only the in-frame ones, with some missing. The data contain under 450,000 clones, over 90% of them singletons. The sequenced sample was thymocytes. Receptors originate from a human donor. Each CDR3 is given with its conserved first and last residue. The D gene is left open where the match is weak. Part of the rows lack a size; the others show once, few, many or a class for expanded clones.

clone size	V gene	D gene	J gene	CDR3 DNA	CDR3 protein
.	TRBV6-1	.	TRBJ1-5	TGTGCCAGCAGTGAACGAGGTGTTAGCAATCAGCCCCAGCATTTT	CASSERGVSNQPQHF
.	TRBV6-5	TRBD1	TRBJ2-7	TGTGCCAGCACCTCTTCCGGGACAGGGTCGCACGAGCAGTACTTC	CASTSSGTGSHEQYF
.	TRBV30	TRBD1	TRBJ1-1	TGTGCCTGGAGTGAACGATCCGGGACAGGGGTCCGCGTAGCTTTCTTT	CAWSERSGTGVRVAFF
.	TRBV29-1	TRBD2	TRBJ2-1	TGCAGCCCCAAAGAAGGACTAGCGGGCTCCTACAATGAGCAGTTCTTC	CSPKEGLAGSYNEQFF
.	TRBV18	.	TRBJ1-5	TGTGCCAGCTCTGAGGGCAATCAGCCCCAGCATTTT	CASSEGNQPQHF
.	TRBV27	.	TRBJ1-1	TGTGCCAGCAGCCCTTCTAGGCCACAGAACACTGAAGCTTTCTTT	CASSPSRPQNTEAFF
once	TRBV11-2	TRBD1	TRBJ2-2	TGTGCCAGCAGCTTTGACGGACAGGGCAGGACCGGGGAGCTGTTTTTT	CASSFDGQGRTGELFF
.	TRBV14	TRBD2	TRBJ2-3	TGTGCCAGCAGCCAAGATAGGGGACTAGCGGGGAGCACAGATACGCAGTATTTT	CASSQDRGLAGSTDTQYF
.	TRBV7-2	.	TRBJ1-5	TGTGCCAGCAGCTTACAGGGGAATCAGCCCCAGCATTTT	CASSLQGNQPQHF
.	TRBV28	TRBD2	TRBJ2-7	TGTGCCAGCAGTCCCCTGGGCCAGGGAGGGTACGAGCAGTACTTC	CASSPLGQGGYEQYF
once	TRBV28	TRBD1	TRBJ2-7	TGTGCCAGCAGTGACAGGGGGCGCCCCTACGAGCAGTACTTC	CASSDRGRPYEQYF
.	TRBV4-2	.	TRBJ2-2	TGTGCCAGCAGCCAAGATCACGTCGAGAACACCGGGGAGCTGTTTTTT	CASSQDHVENTGELFF
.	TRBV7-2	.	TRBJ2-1	TGTGCCAGCAGCCAGACTCGCGGAAAGGAGGAATACAATGAGCAGTTCTTC	CASSQTRGKEEYNEQFF
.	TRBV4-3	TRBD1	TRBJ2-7	TGCGCCAGCAGCCAAGAACCCCGGCCGGACAGGGGAACTTATGGGGACGAGCAGTACTTC	CASSQEPRPDRGTYGDEQYF
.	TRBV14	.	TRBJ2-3	TGTGCCAGCAGCCAAGGGGGCCCGATCGATACGCAGTATTTT	CASSQGGPIDTQYF
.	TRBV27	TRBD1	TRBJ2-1	TGTGCCAGCAGTCCCCCAGGGGGCGATCCCTACAATGAGCAGTTCTTC	CASSPPGGDPYNEQFF
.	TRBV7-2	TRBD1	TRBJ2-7	TGTGCCAGCAGCTTACCACCGGGACAGGGCTCCTACGAGCAGTACTTC	CASSLPPGQGSYEQYF
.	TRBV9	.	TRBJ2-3	TGTGCCAGCAGCCTGACTCACCGACCCGATACGCAGTATTTT	CASSLTHRPDTQYF
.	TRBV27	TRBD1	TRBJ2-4	TGTGCCAGCAGTCGCAGGGGGCCCAAAAACATTCAGTACTTC	CASSRRGPKNIQYF
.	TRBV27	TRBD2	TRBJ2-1	TGTGCCAGCAGTGTGGGACTAGCCGAAGAATCCTACAATGAGCAGTTCTTC	CASSVGLAEESYNEQFF
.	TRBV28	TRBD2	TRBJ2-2	TGTGCCAGCAGTACAACGGGGCGGGAGGGCCTCGTGAACACCGGGGAGCTGTTTTTT	CASSTTGREGLVNTGELFF
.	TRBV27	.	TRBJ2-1	TGTGCCAGCAGTTTGAAATTCCTCAATTCGATAGAGAGCCAAAGATCCTACAATGAGCAGTTCTTC	CASSLKFLNSIESQRSYNEQFF
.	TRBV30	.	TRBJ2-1	TGTGCCTGCGGACGGGCGGAGTCCTACAATGAGCAGTTCTTC	CACGRAESYNEQFF
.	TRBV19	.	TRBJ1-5	TGTGCCAGTAGTATAGGGGGAGAGGCCCGTCGTGGTCAGCCCCAGCATTTT	CASSIGGEARRGQPQHF
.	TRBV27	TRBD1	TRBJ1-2	TGTGCCAGCAGCCCCGACAGGGGGCACGGCTACACCTTC	CASSPDRGHGYTF
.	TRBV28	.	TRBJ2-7	TGTGCCAGCACGGCAGGGATAAGCTACGAGCAGTACTTC	CASTAGISYEQYF
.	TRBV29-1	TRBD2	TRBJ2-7	TGCAGCGTTGCGGGAGGGGGGGTACGCGAGCAGTACTTC	CSVAGGGVREQYF
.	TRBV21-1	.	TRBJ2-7	TGTGCCAGCAGCAAAGGGGGACAGGGTGGCTACGAGCAGTACTTC	CASSKGGQGGYEQYF
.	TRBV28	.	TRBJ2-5	TGTGCCAGCAGTTTCGTGGAGACCCAGTACTTC	CASSFVETQYF
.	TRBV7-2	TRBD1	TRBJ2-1	TGTGCCAGCAGCTCCCACAGGGGCTACGGAGACGTTACACAGAATGAGCAGTTCTTC	CASSSHRGYGDVTQNEQFF
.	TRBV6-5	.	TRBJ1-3	TGTGCCAGCAGTTGGGACTCCAGCTCTGGAAACACCATATATTTT	CASSWDSSSGNTIYF
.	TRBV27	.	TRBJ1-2	TGTGCCAGCAGGGCTTGGGGCTATGGCTACACCTTC	CASRAWGYGYTF
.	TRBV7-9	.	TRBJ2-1	TGTGCCAGCAGCTCGGTCGGGGCCGATAGCAATGAGCAGTTCTTC	CASSSVGADSNEQFF
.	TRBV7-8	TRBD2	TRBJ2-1	TGTGCCAGCAGCCCGACACGACTAGCGGGGATCAATGAGCAGTTCTTC	CASSPTRLAGINEQFF
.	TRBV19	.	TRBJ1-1	TGTGCCAGTAGTATCCCCAGACACAGCGGAAGATTAGCTTTCTTT	CASSIPRHSGRLAFF
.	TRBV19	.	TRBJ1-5	TGTGCCAGTAGTAGTACCGGGACCGCAGGAGGGGGTGACGGCAATCAGCCCCAGCATTTT	CASSSTGTAGGGDGNQPQHF
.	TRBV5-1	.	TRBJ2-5	TGCGCCAGCAGCTTTCACCCCCCGGGATCCCCCCGGGAGACCCAGTACTTC	CASSFHPPGSPRETQYF
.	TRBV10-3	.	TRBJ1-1	TGTGCCATCAGTGTCGAACACAGGGCGCAAAGGATGAACACTGAAGCTTTCTTT	CAISVEHRAQRMNTEAFF
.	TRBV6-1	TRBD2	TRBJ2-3	TGTGCCAGCAGTGAAATGAGCGGGAGGGTTGCTTGCACAGATACGCAGTATTTT	CASSEMSGRVACTDTQYF
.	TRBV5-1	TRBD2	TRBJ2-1	TGCGCCAGCAGCAAAGGGACTAGCGGGAGGTCCTACAATGAGCAGTTCTTC	CASSKGTSGRSYNEQFF
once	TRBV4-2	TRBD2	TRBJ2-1	TGTGCCAGCAGCCAAGATTTCGAGCTAGCGGGAGCGGAGGACAATGAGCAGTTCTTC	CASSQDFELAGAEDNEQFF
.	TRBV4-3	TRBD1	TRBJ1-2	TGCGCCAGCAGCCTACGGACAGGGTCTCGAAACTATGGCTACACCTTC	CASSLRTGSRNYGYTF
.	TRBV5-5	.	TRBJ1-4	TGTGCCAGCAGGGAGACCCTGGGGACTAATGAAAAACTGTTTTTT	CASRETLGTNEKLFF
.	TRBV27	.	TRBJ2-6	TGTGCCAGCAGTTTACCGGGCAGGAGCTCTGGGGCCAACGTCCTGACTTTC	CASSLPGRSSGANVLTF